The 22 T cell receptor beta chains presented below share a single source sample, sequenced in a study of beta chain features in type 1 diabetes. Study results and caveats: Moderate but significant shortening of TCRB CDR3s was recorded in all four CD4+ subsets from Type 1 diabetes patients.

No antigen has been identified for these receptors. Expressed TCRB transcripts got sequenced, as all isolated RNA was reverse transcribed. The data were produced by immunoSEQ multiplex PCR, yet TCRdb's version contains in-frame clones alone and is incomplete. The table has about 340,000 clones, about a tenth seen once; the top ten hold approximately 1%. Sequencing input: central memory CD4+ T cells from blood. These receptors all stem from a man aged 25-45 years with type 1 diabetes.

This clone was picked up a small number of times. CDR3 protein: CASSSARGNTEAFF. The DNA of the CDR3 is TGTGCCAGCAGTTCGGCCAGGGGTAACACTGAAGCTTTCTTT. This rearrangement joins TRBV27 to TRBJ1-1; D may be TRBD1 (6 bases). Germline CDR1 reads MNHEY; CDR2 reads SMNVEV (reference sequence). Trimming took 4 bases from V and 2 from J, leaving 11 bases between them. The length of the CDR3 is 14 residues.

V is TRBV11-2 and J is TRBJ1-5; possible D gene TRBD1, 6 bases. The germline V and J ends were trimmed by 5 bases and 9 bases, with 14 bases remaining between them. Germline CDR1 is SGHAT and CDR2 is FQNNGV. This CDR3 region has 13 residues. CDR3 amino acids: CASSQKGDRPQHF. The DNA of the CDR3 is TGTGCCAGCAGCCAAAAGGGGGATCGGCCCCAGCATTTT.

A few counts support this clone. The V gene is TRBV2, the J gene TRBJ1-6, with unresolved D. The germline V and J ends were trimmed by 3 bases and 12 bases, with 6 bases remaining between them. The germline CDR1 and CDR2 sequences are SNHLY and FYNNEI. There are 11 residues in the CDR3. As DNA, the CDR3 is TGTGCCAGCAGTGACCAAGAACCCCTCCACTTT. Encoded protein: CASSDQEPLHF.

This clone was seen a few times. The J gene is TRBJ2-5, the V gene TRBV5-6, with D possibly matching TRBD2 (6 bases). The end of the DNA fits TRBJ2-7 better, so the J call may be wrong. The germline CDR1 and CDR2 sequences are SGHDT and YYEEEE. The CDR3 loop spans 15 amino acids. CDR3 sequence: CASSLWTGRNYEQYF. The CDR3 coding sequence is TGTGCCAGCAGCTTGTGGACTGGGAGGAACTACGAGCAGTACTTC.

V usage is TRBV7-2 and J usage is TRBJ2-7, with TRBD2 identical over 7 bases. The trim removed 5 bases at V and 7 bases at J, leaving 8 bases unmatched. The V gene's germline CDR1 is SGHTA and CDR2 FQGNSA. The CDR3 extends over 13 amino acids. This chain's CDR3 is CASSPAGRREQYF. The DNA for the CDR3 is TGTGCCAGCAGCCCAGCGGGACGCAGGGAGCAGTACTTC.

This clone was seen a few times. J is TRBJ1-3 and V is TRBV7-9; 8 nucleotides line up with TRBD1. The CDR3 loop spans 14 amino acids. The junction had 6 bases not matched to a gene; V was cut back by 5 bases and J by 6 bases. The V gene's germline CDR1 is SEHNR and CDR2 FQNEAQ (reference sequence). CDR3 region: CASSLGQGENTIYF. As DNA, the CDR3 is TGTGCCAGCAGCCTCGGACAGGGAGAAAACACCATATATTTT.

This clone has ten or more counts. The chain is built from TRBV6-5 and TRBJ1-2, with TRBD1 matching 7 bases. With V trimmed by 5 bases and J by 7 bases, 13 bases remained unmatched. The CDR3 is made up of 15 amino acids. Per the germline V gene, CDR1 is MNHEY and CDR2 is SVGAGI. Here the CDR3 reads CASSPRAGGSVGYTF. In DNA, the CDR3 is TGTGCCAGCAGTCCCAGGGCAGGGGGAAGTGTTGGCTACACCTTC.

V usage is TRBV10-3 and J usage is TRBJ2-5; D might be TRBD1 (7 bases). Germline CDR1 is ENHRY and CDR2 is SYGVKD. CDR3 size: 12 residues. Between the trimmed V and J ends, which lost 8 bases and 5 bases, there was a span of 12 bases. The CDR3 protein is CAIQGGGETQYF. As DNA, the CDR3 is TGTGCCATCCAGGGGGGTGGGGAGACCCAGTACTTC.

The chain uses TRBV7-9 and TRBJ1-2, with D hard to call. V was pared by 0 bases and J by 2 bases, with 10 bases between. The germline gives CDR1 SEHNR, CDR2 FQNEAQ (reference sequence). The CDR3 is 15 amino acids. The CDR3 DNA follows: TGTGCCAGCAGCTTAGCGATAAGCGTAAACTATGGCTACACCTTC. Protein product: CASSLAISVNYGYTF. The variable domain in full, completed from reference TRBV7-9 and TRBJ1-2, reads DTGVSQNPRHKITKRGQNVTFRCDPISEHNRLYWYRQTLGQGPEFLTYFQNEAQLEKSRLLSDRFSAERPKGSFSTLEIQRTEQGDSAMYLCASSLAISVNYGYTFGSGTRLTVV.

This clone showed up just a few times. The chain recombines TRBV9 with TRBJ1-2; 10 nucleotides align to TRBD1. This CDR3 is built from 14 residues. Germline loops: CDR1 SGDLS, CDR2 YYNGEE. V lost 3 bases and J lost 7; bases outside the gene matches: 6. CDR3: CASSGGTGVSGYTF. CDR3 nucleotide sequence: TGTGCCAGCAGCGGCGGGACAGGGGTGAGTGGCTACACCTTC.

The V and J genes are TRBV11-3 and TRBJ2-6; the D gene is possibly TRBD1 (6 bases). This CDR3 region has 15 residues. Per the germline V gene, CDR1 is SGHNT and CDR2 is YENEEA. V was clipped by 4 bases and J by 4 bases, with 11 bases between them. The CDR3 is CASSSGQTGANVLTF. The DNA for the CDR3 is TGTGCCAGCAGCTCCGGACAGACAGGGGCCAACGTCCTGACTTTC.

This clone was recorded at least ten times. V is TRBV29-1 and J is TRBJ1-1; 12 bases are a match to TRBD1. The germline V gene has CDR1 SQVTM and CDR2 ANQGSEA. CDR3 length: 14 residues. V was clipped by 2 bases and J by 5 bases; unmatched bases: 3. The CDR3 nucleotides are TGCAGCGTTGAATTGGGACAGGGGGCGACTGAAGCTTTCTTT. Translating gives CSVELGQGATEAFF.

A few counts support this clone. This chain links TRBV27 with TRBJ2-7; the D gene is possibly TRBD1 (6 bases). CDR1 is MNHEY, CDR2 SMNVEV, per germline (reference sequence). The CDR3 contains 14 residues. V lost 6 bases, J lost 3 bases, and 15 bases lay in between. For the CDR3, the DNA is TGTGCCAGCAGGTTACAGGGAGAGGGCTACGAGCAGTACTTC. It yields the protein CASRLQGEGYEQYF.

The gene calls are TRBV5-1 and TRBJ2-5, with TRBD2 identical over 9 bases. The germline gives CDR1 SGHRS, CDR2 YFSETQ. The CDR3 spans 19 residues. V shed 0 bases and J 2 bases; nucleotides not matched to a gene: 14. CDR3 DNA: TGCGCCAGCAGCTTGGCCGGGACAGCGGGGGGTTCCGAACAAGAGACCCAGTACTTC. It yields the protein CASSLAGTAGGSEQETQYF.

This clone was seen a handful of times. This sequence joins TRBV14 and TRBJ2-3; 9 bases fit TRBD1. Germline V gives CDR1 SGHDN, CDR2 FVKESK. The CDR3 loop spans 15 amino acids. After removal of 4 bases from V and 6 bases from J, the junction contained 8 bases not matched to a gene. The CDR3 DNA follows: TGTGCCAGCAGCCCCCTGGGACAGGGTGGCGATACGCAGTATTTT. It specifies CASSPLGQGGDTQYF.

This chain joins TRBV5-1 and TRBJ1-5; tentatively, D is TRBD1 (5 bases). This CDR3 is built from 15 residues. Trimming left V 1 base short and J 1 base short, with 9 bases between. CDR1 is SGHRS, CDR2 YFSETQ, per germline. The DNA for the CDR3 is TGCGCCAGCAGCTTGAGCCAGGGAAGCAATCAGCCCCAGCATTTT. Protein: CASSLSQGSNQPQHF.

The CDR3: CASSLGTGIGGYTF. The CDR3 coding sequence is TGTGCCAGCAGCTTAGGCACCGGAATAGGAGGCTACACCTTC. J is TRBJ1-2 and V is TRBV7-2, with D unclear. V shed 1 base and J shed 8 bases, with 14 bases lying between them. CDR1 SGHTA and CDR2 FQGNSA come from the germline V gene. The CDR3 is made up of 14 amino acids.

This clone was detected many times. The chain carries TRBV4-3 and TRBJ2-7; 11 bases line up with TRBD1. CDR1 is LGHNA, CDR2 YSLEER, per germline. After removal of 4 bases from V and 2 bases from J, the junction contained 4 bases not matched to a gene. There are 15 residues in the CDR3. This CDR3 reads CASSRGTGGAYEQYF. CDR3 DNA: TGCGCCAGCAGCCGGGGGACAGGGGGGGCCTACGAGCAGTACTTC.

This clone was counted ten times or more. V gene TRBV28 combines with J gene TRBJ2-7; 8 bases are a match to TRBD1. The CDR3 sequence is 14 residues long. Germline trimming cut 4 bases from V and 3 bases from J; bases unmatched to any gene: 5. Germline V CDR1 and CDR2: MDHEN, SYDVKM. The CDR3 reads CASSSGQGLYEQYF. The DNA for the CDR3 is TGTGCCAGCAGTTCCGGACAGGGTCTCTACGAGCAGTACTTC.

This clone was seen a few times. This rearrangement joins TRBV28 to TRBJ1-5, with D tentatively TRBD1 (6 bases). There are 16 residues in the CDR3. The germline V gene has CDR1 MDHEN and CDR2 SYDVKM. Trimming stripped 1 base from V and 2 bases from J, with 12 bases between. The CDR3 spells CASSLSGGGGNQPQHF. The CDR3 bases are TGTGCCAGCAGTTTATCGGGGGGCGGAGGCAATCAGCCCCAGCATTTT.

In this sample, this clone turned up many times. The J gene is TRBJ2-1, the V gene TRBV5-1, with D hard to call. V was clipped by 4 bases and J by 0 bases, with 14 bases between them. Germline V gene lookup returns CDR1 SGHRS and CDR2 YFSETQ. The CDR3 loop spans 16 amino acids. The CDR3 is CASSPSSGSSYNEQFF. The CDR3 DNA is TGCGCCAGCAGCCCCTCGAGTGGAAGCTCCTACAATGAGCAGTTCTTC. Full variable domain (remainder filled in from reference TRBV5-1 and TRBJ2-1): KAGVTQTPRYLIKTRGQQVTLSCSPISGHRSVSWYQQTPGQGLQFLFEYFSETQRNKGNFPGRFSGRQFSNSRSEMNVSTLELGDSALYLCASSPSSGSSYNEQFFGPGTRLTVL.

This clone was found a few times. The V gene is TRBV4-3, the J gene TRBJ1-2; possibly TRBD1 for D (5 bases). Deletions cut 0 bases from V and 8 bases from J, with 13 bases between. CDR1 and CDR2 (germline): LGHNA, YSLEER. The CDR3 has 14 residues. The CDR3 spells CASSQDGAGWGYTF. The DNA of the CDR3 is TGCGCCAGCAGCCAAGATGGGGCAGGGTGGGGCTACACCTTC.